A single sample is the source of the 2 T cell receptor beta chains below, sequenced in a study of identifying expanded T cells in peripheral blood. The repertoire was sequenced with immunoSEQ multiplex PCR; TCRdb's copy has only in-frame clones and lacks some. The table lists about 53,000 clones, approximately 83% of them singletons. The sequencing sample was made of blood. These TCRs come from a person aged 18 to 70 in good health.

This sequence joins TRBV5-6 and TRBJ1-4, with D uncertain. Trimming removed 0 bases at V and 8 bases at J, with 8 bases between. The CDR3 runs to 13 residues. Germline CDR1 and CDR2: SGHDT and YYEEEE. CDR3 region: CASSLDREEKLFF. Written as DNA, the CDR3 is TGTGCCAGCAGCTTGGATCGTGAGGAAAAACTGTTTTTT.

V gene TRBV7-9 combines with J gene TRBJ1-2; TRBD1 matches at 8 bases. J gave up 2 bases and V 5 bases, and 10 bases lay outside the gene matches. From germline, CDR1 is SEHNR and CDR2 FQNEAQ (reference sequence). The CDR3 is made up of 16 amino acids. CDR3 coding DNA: TGTGCCAGCAGCCATCTAGGACAGGGTGGAAACTATGGCTACACCTTC. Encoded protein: CASSHLGQGGNYGYTF. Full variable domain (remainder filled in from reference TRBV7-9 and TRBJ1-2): DTGVSQNPRHKITKRGQNVTFRCDPISEHNRLYWYRQTLGQGPEFLTYFQNEAQLEKSRLLSDRFSAERPKGSFSTLEIQRTEQGDSAMYLCASSHLGQGGNYGYTFGSGTRLTVV.